Listed below are T cell receptor beta chains from one sample, sequenced in a study of T cell changes during pregnancy in multiple sclerosis. Method: immunoSEQ multiplex PCR; TCRdb's copy keeps in-frame clones and lacks some. Here the sample spans approximately 37,000 clones, 90% to 95% being singletons. The starting material was CD4+ T cells from peripheral blood mononuclear cells, obtained in the third trimester of pregnancy. All receptors derive from a female donor with multiple sclerosis, enrolled in a pregnancy study. Both conserved end residues are part of each CDR3. D genes are given only for firm matches. The listing skips clone size in some rows; elsewhere it reads once, few, many or a size class.

d_call j_call v_call clone_size cdr3_nt cdr3_aa
TRBD1 TRBJ1-5 TRBV19 - TGTGCCAGTAGCGAAGGGGGCTCCAATCAGCCCCAGCATTTT CASSEGGSNQPQHF
TRBD1 TRBJ1-2 TRBV29-1 once TGCAGCGTCAGGGGGCCTGACTATGGCTACACCTTC CSVRGPDYGYTF
- TRBJ2-7 TRBV5-8 - TGTGCCAGCAGCTTGGCCCCGGGGGCCTACGAGCAGTACTTC CASSLAPGAYEQYF
- TRBJ1-2 TRBV4-3 - TGCGCCAGCAGCCAGTTACAGGCCCAGTGGGGCTACACCTTC CASSQLQAQWGYTF
- TRBJ1-5 TRBV4-3 - TGCGCCAGCAGCCAAGAAGGGGTCGTCGATCAGCCCCAGCATTTT CASSQEGVVDQPQHF
TRBD2 TRBJ2-1 TRBV15 - TGTGCCACCAGCAGAACTAGCGGCTACAATGAGCAGTTCTTC CATSRTSGYNEQFF
TRBD2 TRBJ2-7 TRBV18 few TGTGCCAGCTCACCAGCGGGGGATACCTACGAGCAGTACTTC CASSPAGDTYEQYF
TRBD2 TRBJ2-3 TRBV4-1 - TGCGCCAGCAGCCTCGGGGGGGCTGGCACAGATACGCAGTATTTT CASSLGGAGTDTQYF
TRBD2 TRBJ2-7 TRBV5-1 - TGCGCCAGCAGTCTAGCTAGCGGGAGTGCCTACGAGCAGTACTTC CASSLASGSAYEQYF
TRBD2 TRBJ2-5 TRBV28 - TGTGCCAGCAGTTCAAGGAGAGCGGGGATCCAAGAGACCCAGTACTTC CASSSRRAGIQETQYF
- TRBJ1-1 TRBV20-1 once TGCAGTGCTAGAGATATCAGGACAGTGGTCTTT CSARDIRTVVF
TRBD1 TRBJ1-4 TRBV11-3 - TGTGCCAGCAGCCCTGGGACAGGTGCTAATGAAAAACTGTTTTTT CASSPGTGANEKLFF
TRBD2 TRBJ2-4 TRBV30 - TGTGCCTGGAGACCCGGGGGGGCGCGAAACATTCAGTACTTC CAWRPGGARNIQYF
TRBD2 TRBJ2-4 TRBV19 - TGTGCCAGTAGTATGGGCCAAGGGAGGGACATTCAGTACTTC CASSMGQGRDIQYF
TRBD2 TRBJ2-3 TRBV9 - TGTGCCAGCAGCGTAGGGACTAGCGGGAGGGCAGATGATACGCAGTATTTT CASSVGTSGRADDTQYF
TRBD2 TRBJ2-7 TRBV10-3 - TGTGCCATCAGTGAGTCGGGACTTAGGACTAGCGGGAGAAGGTACGAGCAGTACTTC CAISESGLRTSGRRYEQYF
TRBD2 TRBJ2-7 TRBV5-1 - TGCGCCAGCAGGGAACAGCCCAGCCGTCCGGGACTAGCTTCCCACGAGCAGTACTTC CASREQPSRPGLASHEQYF
TRBD2 TRBJ2-3 TRBV7-3 - TGTGCCAGCAGCTTACGAGGCAGCGGGAGTGTGGCAGATACGCAGTATTTT CASSLRGSGSVADTQYF
TRBD1 TRBJ2-2 TRBV29-1 - TGCAGCGGCAGGGGGCCGGGCACCGGGGAGCTGTTTTTT CSGRGPGTGELFF
- TRBJ1-6 TRBV5-1 - TGCGCCAGCAGACCCGGGACCTATAATTCACCCCTCCACTTT CASRPGTYNSPLHF
TRBD2 TRBJ2-2 TRBV5-1 once TGCGCCAGCAGCTTGACTAGCGACCTCCACGGGGAGCTGTTTTTT CASSLTSDLHGELFF
- TRBJ2-6 TRBV29-1 once TGCAGCGTTGAAGAAGCAGGGACTGGCGGGGCCAACGTCCTGACTTTC CSVEEAGTGGANVLTF
- TRBJ2-2 TRBV5-4 - TGTGCCAGCAGCTTGCCTCGGCCGGGGGCGAACACCGGGGAGCTGTTTTTT CASSLPRPGANTGELFF
- TRBJ2-7 TRBV7-9 few TGTGCCAGCAGCTTAACGACAGGCCAAACCTACGAGCAGTACTTC CASSLTTGQTYEQYF
- TRBJ2-7 TRBV29-1 - TGCAGCGTGGGAGACTACGAGCAGTACTTC CSVGDYEQYF
TRBD1 TRBJ1-2 TRBV27 - TGTGCCAGCAGTCCTTATAGGGACCGGACAGGCCGCTATGGCTACACCTTC CASSPYRDRTGRYGYTF
TRBD2 TRBJ2-7 TRBV7-9 - TGTGCCAGCAGCTTAGCTATAGGGACTAGCCTTACGTACGAGCAGTACTTC CASSLAIGTSLTYEQYF
TRBD2 TRBJ2-7 TRBV2 - TGTGCCAGCAGGGAGACGGCTAGCGGGGTGGGCGAGCAGTACTTC CASRETASGVGEQYF
TRBD1 TRBJ1-1 TRBV19 - TGTGCCAGTAGGGACAGGATGAACACTGAAGCTTTCTTT CASRDRMNTEAFF
- TRBJ2-7 TRBV28 - TGTGCCAGCAGCCCGAGTTACTACGAGCAGTACTTC CASSPSYYEQYF
TRBD1 TRBJ2-3 TRBV19 - TGTGCCAGTAGTACGGGACAGGGCACAGATACGCAGTATTTT CASSTGQGTDTQYF
TRBD1 TRBJ2-3 TRBV5-5 - TGTGCCAGCAGCTCGACAGGGTCGACAGATACGCAGTATTTT CASSSTGSTDTQYF
TRBD1 TRBJ2-5 TRBV7-8 once TGTGCCAGCAGCCCAAGGACAGGGGGAGAGACCCAGTACTTC CASSPRTGGETQYF
TRBD2 TRBJ2-3 TRBV19 - TGTGCCAGTAGTATGACGGGAGGGGTTGCAGATACGCAGTATTTT CASSMTGGVADTQYF